This T cell receptor beta chain was obtained from a study of beta chain features in type 1 diabetes (dated by TCRdb to the late 2010s). Regarding the study in general: No differences in mean age, gender distribution, total cell number or subset yield were found between patients and healthy donors. In the study, TCRB repertoires of sorted circulating CD4+ T cell subsets from recently diagnosed type 1 diabetes patients were compared with those of matched healthy donors. A total of roughly 100 million sorted cells were examined across all samples, and RNA yield correlated strongly with the number of cells per subset. Naive and central memory subsets were obtained from all 30 or so donors, but regulatory and stem cell-like memory subsets were isolated from only 8 patients and roughly eight healthy donors. Broader findings and caveats from the paper: In all four CD4+ subsets, TCRB CDR3 length was moderately but significantly shorter in type 1 diabetes patients. Because cDNA was sequenced instead of genomic DNA, activated cells with high expression could be over-represented, although the groups did not differ in activation or CD3 levels. Naive, central memory and regulatory TCRB repertoires appeared more similar among patients than among healthy donors. At VDJ recombination sites, type 1 diabetes patients had fewer insertions and more deleted nucleotides, which implies abnormalities in thymic rearrangement. Only small numbers of individuals were included in the HLA sub-analyses, which left unresolved whether HLA type had any influence on TCRB rearrangement. PCR might favor shorter templates, but patient and control samples were amplified and corrected together, so any skew would affect both groups equally.

This clone was seen a handful of times. Its antigen remains unidentified. No much larger clonotype is one base removed from it; base qualities were not supplied. Each donor gave one peripheral blood draw, averaging roughly 0.11 L, which was collected into heparinised tubes. Naive, central memory, regulatory and stem cell-like memory CD4+ T cells were sorted on a BD FACSAria II using a panel including CD45RO, CCR7, CD25, CD127, CD95 and CD27. All sorted populations exceeded 98% purity. PBMCs were isolated immediately by Lymphoprep density gradient centrifugation and stained directly without culture. So that batch effects would be minimized, each experiment stained and sorted samples in pairs, pairing one healthy donor with one patient. The High Capacity cDNA Reverse Transcription Kit was used to reverse transcribe all of the isolated RNA, meaning that expressed TCRB transcripts were what got sequenced. Deep immunoSEQ sequencing was performed on naive, central memory and regulatory T cell samples, with an average of roughly 3.3 million total reads per sample. Sorted cells were lysed in RLT buffer, and RNA was extracted using DNase-treated RNeasy Micro or Mini kits according to cell number. Each cell subset was processed separately to prevent cross-contamination, with patient and healthy donor samples processed together. The immunoSEQ multiplex PCR was used to amplify TCRB sequences from cDNA, yielding 87-bp fragments that span the CDR3 region. The amplicons were sequenced using the Illumina HiSeq platform. Regarding the original processing steps: Synthetic template baselines were used to correct PCR bias computationally, reads within Hamming distance 2 were collapsed together, and singletons that could not be merged were discarded. Reads were aligned against IMGT so that V, D and J genes, CDR3 length and insertions or deletions at six rearrangement sites could be assigned. Within each subset, clonotype counts were normalized to sorted cell number, and only after that were true diversity and Gini coefficients computed with the tcR R package. The overlap coefficient, calculated on TCRB nucleotide sequences, was used to measure repertoire sharing. As a proxy for the pre-selection repertoire, out-of-frame TCRB sequences from naive cells were analyzed. The table comes from immuneACCESS by way of TCRdb, which keeps in-frame sequences with V and J called. Part of the clones is missing from these tables; in studies checked, under half for an unresolved V gene and the rest for unknown reasons. V and J calls and clone size are copied from that table; D and trimming were computed from the DNA. Across this sample there are over 700,000 clones, with 17% seen only once. The biggest ten clones account for around 0.02% of the sample.

CDR1 and CDR2, looked up from the germline V gene (reference sequence), are LNHDA and SQIVND. The CDR3 numbers 13 residues from cysteine through phenylalanine. The retained sequence is limited to the CDR3, 39 bases, with the frame set at the first base. Trimming takes 3 bases from V and 6 bases from J, and the germline ends sit 9 bases apart. Sequenced sample: naive CD4+ T cells from blood. The meaning of the sample's cell subset or site label: true naive CD4+ T cells. The V and J genes are TRBV19 and TRBJ2-1, and possibly TRBD1, on 6 matching bases. This TCR was recovered from a woman under 30 in good health. The DNA sequence is as follows: TGTGCCAGTAGTATCACAGGGAGCAATGAGCAGTTCTTC. Its protein is CASSITGSNEQFF.